The present T cell receptor (beta chain) was sequenced within a study of T-cell reconstitution after alpha-beta-depleted transplantation in children. The CDR3 totals 14 residues. Germline-derived CDR1 and CDR2 are SGHTA and FQGNSA. The ends were cut back, 2 bases at V and 7 bases at J, with 12 bases in the middle. Unique molecular identifiers were built into the TCRbeta library. TCRdb re-called the PCR reads with MiXCR, one entry per CDR3 protein. Of more than 550,000 distinct CDR3 sequences in the sample, approximately 10% are singletons; the top ten hold approximately 4.1%. This clonotype occurred a few times.

V and J are TRBV7-2 and TRBJ2-1; D gene uncertain. This specimen consisted of PBMCs from the stem cell graft donor, obtained from the stem cell graft. This TCR came from a human donor who donated a stem cell graft to a child with acute myeloid leukemia. For the CDR3, the DNA is TGTGCCAGCAGCTTATTGTCTAGTCTGAATGAGCAGTTCTTC. Translating it yields CASSLLSSLNEQFF.